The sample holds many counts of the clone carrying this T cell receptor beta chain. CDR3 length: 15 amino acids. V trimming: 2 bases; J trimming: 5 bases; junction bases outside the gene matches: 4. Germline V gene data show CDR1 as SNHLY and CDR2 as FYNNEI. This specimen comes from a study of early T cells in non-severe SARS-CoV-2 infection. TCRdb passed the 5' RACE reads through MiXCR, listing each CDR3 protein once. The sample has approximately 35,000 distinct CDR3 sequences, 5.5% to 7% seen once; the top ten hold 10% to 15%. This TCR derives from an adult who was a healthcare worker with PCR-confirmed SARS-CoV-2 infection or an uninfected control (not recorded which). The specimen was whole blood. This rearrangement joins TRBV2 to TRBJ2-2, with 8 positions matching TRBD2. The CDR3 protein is CASSERGGTTGELFF. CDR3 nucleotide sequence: TGTGCCAGCAGTGAACGGGGGGGAACAACCGGGGAGCTGTTTTTT.